This T cell receptor (beta chain) was sequenced during a study of cytomegalovirus exposure and HLA in healthy donors. Whole-study results and caveats: Presence/absence analysis assumed near-uniform sequencing depth across donors. Follow-up analysis seemed to connect common viral pathogens with several of the most significant clusters identified.

Germline assignment: CDR1 SGHNT and CDR2 YYREEE (reference sequence). The length of the CDR3 is 14 residues. After removal of 7 bases from V and 7 bases from J, the junction contained 2 bases not matched to a gene. As concerns this clone: No antigen is known for it.

60 Vbeta and 13 Jbeta primers were used in PCR. Sequencing was performed with immunoSEQ multiplex PCR; in TCRdb, only in-frame clones are kept and a portion is missing. The sample table sets out 80,000 to 100,000 clones. This sequence originates from a woman in her 30s in good health and CMV-seronegative. What was sequenced was PBMCs. The chain uses TRBV5-4 and TRBJ2-2, with 15 bases lining up with TRBD2. CDR3 in amino acids: CASGLAGGNGELFF. In nucleotides, the CDR3 is TGTGCCAGCGGACTAGCGGGGGGGAACGGGGAGCTGTTTTTT.